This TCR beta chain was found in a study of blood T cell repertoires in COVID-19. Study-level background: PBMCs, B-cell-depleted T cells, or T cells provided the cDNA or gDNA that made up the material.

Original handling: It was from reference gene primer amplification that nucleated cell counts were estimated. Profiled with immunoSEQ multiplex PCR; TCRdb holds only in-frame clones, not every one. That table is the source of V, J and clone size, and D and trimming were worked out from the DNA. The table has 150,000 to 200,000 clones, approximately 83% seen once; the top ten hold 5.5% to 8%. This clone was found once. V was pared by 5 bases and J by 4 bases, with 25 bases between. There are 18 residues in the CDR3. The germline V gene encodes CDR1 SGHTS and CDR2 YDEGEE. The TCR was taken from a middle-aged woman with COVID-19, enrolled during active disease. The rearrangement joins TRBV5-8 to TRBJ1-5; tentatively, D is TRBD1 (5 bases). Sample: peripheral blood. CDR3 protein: CASRTDPLRVAGNQPQHF. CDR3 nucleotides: TGTGCCAGCAGGACAGATCCCTTACGGGTCGCAGGGAATCAGCCCCAGCATTTT.